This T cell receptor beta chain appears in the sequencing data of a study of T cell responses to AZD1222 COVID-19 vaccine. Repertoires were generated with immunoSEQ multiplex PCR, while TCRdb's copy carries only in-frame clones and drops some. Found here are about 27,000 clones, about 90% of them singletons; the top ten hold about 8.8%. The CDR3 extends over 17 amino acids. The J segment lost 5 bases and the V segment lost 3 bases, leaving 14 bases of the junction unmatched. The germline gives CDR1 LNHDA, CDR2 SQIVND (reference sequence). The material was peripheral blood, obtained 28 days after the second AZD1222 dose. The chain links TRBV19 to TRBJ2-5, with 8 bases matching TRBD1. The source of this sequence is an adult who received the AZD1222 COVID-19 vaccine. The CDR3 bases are TGTGCCAGTAGTATTTATCCGCCCCAGGGGGCAGCGGAGACCCAGTACTTC. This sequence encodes CASSIYPPQGAAETQYF.